This record covers a single T cell receptor beta chain. A read error may produce the germline difference seen at one junction end. The record originates from a study of blood T cell repertoires in COVID-19. Study overall: Specimens from acute and convalescent COVID-19 originated in the United States, Italy and Spain. PBMCs, B-cell-depleted T cells, or T cells provided the cDNA or gDNA that made up the material.

Original methodology: Estimation of nucleated cell counts was performed using reference gene primer amplification. Sequencing was performed with immunoSEQ multiplex PCR; in TCRdb, only in-frame clones are kept and a portion is missing. That table supplies the V and J calls and clone size; D and trimming were determined from the DNA. The sample contains a few hundred thousand clones, roughly 80% of which appear only once. Looked up from germline, CDR1 is GTSNPN and CDR2 is SVGIG (reference sequence). This CDR3 has 13 amino acids. The sequence came from a woman of 80 years or more with acute or convalescent COVID-19. Sequenced input: peripheral blood. The chain carries TRBV30 and TRBJ1-2; D call uncertain. The CDR3 region is CTWRGRTNYGYTF. The CDR3 coding sequence is TGTACCTGGAGAGGGAGAACTAACTATGGCTACACCTTC.